What follows are 10 T cell receptor beta chains derived from one specimen sequenced in a study of cytomegalovirus exposure and HLA in healthy donors. Only in-frame clones appear in the TCRdb table, and some are missing; sequencing was by immunoSEQ multiplex PCR. The repertoire holds about 180,000 clones, with around nine tenths as singletons. The sample consisted of PBMCs. The receptors stem from a man younger than 30 in good health and CMV-seropositive.

The chain carries TRBV11-2 and TRBJ1-6; the D is unclear. The CDR3 has 16 amino acids. Trimming stripped 2 bases from V and 13 bases from J, with 21 bases between. The germline V gene encodes CDR1 SGHAT and CDR2 FQNNGV. The CDR3 nucleotides read TGTGCCAGCAGCTTAAGGAGTCAGAATACTTTATCGCCCCTCCACTTT. Residues: CASSLRSQNTLSPLHF.

This rearrangement joins TRBV4-3 to TRBJ2-3, with TRBD2 matching over 7 bases. The CDR3 extends over 14 amino acids. Looked up from germline, CDR1 is LGHNA and CDR2 is YSLEER. V gave up 7 bases and J gave up 2 bases; unmatched junction bases: 6. Written as DNA, the CDR3 is TGCGCCAGCACCGAGCGGGGCGCCACAGATACGCAGTATTTT. The encoded protein is CASTERGATDTQYF.

This CDR3 reads CASSPKGISYEQYF. CDR3 nucleotide sequence: TGTGCCAGCTCACCCAAGGGGATCTCCTACGAGCAGTACTTC. The chain is built from TRBV18 and TRBJ2-7; TRBD1 might be the D (5 bases). The CDR3 totals 14 residues. In germline, CDR1 is KGHSH, CDR2 LQKENI. V gave up 3 bases and J gave up 0 bases, with 9 bases separating them.

This chain joins TRBV28 and TRBJ2-7, with 7 positions matching TRBD1. CDR1 and CDR2 (germline): MDHEN, SYDVKM. Unmatched junction bases numbered 5, after V lost 6 bases and J lost 0 bases. CDR3 length: 14 residues. Written as DNA, the CDR3 is TGTGCCAGCAGGCGGTCAGGGGGCTCCTACGAGCAGTACTTC. Translated, it gives CASRRSGGSYEQYF.

The chain combines TRBV6-5 with TRBJ1-1; D perhaps matches TRBD1 (6 bases). The germline V gene has CDR1 MNHEY and CDR2 SVGAGI. The CDR3 covers 12 residues. Trimming left V 8 bases short and J 10 bases short, with 17 bases between. The DNA of the CDR3 is TGTGCCAGCGAAACCTTAGGGGGGGGAGCTTTCTTT. Translated, it gives CASETLGGGAFF.

This chain uses TRBV27 with TRBJ2-7; TRBD2 matches at 7 bases. V lost 7 bases and J lost 0; bases outside the gene matches: 3. There are 13 residues in the CDR3. Germline V gene sequence: CDR1 MNHEY, CDR2 SMNVEV (reference sequence). The CDR3 nucleotides are TGTGCCAGCAAAAGCGGGGACTCCTACGAGCAGTACTTC. As protein: CASKSGDSYEQYF.

V gene TRBV11-3 combines with J gene TRBJ2-3, with 8 bases identical to TRBD2. Germline CDR1 and CDR2: SGHNT and YENEEA. The CDR3 spans 14 residues. V lost 5 bases to trimming and J lost 2 bases; unmatched junction nucleotides: 3. The CDR3 nucleotides read TGTGCCAGCAGCAGCGGGGGCGCCACAGATACGCAGTATTTT. This sequence encodes CASSSGGATDTQYF. The full variable domain, completed using reference TRBV11-3 and TRBJ2-3, is EAGVVQSPRYKIIEKKQPVAFWCNPISGHNTLYWYLQNLGQGPELLIRYENEEAVDDSQLPKDRFSAERLKGVDSTLKIQPAELGDSAVYLCASSSGGATDTQYFGPGTRLTVL.

The rearrangement uses TRBV5-5 and TRBJ2-1; tentatively, D is TRBD1 (6 bases). The CDR3 totals 14 residues. CDR1 is SGHKS, CDR2 YYEKEE, per germline (reference sequence). V was cut by 3 bases and J by 7 bases, with 14 bases left in between. The CDR3 spells CASSSGTPGNEQFF. DNA of the CDR3: TGTGCCAGCAGCTCCGGGACACCGGGAAATGAGCAGTTCTTC.

CDR3 nucleotides: TGTGCCAGCAGCAACAACCCCGGAGGTCAGCCCCAGCATTTT. Protein sequence: CASSNNPGGQPQHF. The chain joins TRBV7-8 to TRBJ1-5; D unresolved. The germline V gene has CDR1 SGHVS and CDR2 FQNEAQ. The V gene lost 5 bases and the J gene lost 6 bases, with 14 bases spanning the gap. This CDR3 is built from 14 residues.

This clone occurred once. V usage is TRBV10-3 and J usage is TRBJ2-7, with 8 bases aligning to TRBD2. J gave up 6 bases and V 11 bases, and 9 bases lay outside the gene matches. Germline V CDR1 and CDR2: ENHRY, SYGVKD. CDR3 length: 12 residues. The CDR3 DNA reads TGTGCCTCCGGGCGGGGGGCGGGCGAGCAGTACTTC. Amino acids: CASGRGAGEQYF.